This T cell receptor beta chain was recovered during a study of human T cells and chemical hapten exposure (dated by TCRdb to the early 2020s). The study in broad terms: For sensitization, 2% DPC in acetone was applied to a roughly 2 cm by roughly 2 cm area of upper inner arm skin. Throughout the study period of 20 to 25 weeks, patients also received therapeutic DPC doses to the scalp every week. Patch testing was done on the upper back using Finn chambers containing 0.01% DPC, and results were scored after 6 days according to International Contact Dermatitis Research Group standards. Most of the patients in the cohort were female, and the cohort covered alopecia areata with under or over 50% scalp involvement, alopecia totalis and alopecia universalis. Libraries were pooled for sequencing, and variation in per-sample TCR yields was attributed mainly to small differences in library volumes within the pool. In alopecia patients, the study followed how the peripheral blood TCR repertoire changed in vivo over primary and secondary sensitization to diphenylcyclopropenone (DPC), a hapten. Patient blood was sampled pre-sensitization (week 0) and at 2, 6 and about 24 weeks after DPC sensitization. Twenty-nine alopecia patients provided blood for TCR sequencing at one to four time points (pre-sensitization, 2, 6 and 24 weeks). General findings and caveats noted by the study authors: The number of PT1 expanded TCRs positively correlated with patch test score, significant at thresholds 8, 16 and 32 but not 4. After repeated subsampling, changes were observed in the strength of the expansion versus patch-test correlation and in the threshold at which the correlation became significant. Expanded TCRs formed significantly more large CDR3 similarity clusters than pre-sensitization or healthy control sets, consistent with antigen-driven responses. Because every patient had alopecia, a presumed autoimmune disease, the patients' immune response might differ from that of healthy individuals. DPC sensitization did not change how many TCRs were above 1 in 1000 frequency, and no evidence was found of alterations in global repertoire structure.

Reading the label with the study, this specimen's time point is: pre-sensitization, week 0. Per the publication, the treatment or condition label means: therapeutic diphenylcyclopropenone sensitization with weekly scalp DPC. At every patch-test visit, the blood draw took place before the patch test was put on. Patients were considered eligible if aged 18 to 70, diagnosed with alopecia and deemed suitable for DPC therapy, and patients were excluded if pregnant. Total RNA was isolated from unfractionated whole blood collected in Tempus Blood RNA tubes. This clonotype came up a few times. Its antigen is currently not known. Base qualities are missing; no much larger clone stands one base away. The library was produced with RACE. TCRdb lists the instrument as NextSeq 500. During library preparation, unique molecular identifiers were attached to individual cDNA molecules so that TCRs could be counted in a quantitative, reproducible way. For every blood RNA sample, sequencing covered both the TCR alpha and TCR beta chains. The original pipeline was this. Samples had a median of roughly 87,000 TCRs, with a range from about 23,224 to 750,000. The Decombinator software suite was used to annotate V, J and CDR3 in the TCR reads. For PS versus PT1 abundance plots, all samples were subsampled to the same number of TCRs (28,000). TCRs were defined as expanded if absent before sensitization and observed at least eight times at the 2-week time point. Using fastp trimming at Q25 and MiXCR clonotype assembly, TCRdb reanalyzed the public sequencing data and kept in-frame beta chains. A single entry per CDR3 protein holds the most common genes and DNA from its merged rows. TCRdb, rather than the study authors, made the V and J calls. The sample table contains about 120,000 distinct CDR3 sequences; only one count was recorded for about 14% of them. In total, the top ten clones hold 2.8% of the sample.

The germline V gene specifies MGHDK as CDR1 and SYGVNS as CDR2. V is cut back by 2 bases and J by 6 bases, with 8 bases in the junction unmatched. Including the terminal cysteine and phenylalanine, the CDR3 comprises 16 residues. Left in the record is the CDR3 DNA by itself, 48 bases read in frame from the first base. Material: whole blood, obtained in connection with sensitization to the hapten diphenylcyclopropenone (DPC). The origin of this receptor is a woman under 30 with alopecia areata. Some clones in this sample may be carry-over from other donors' samples. Recombination connected TRBV25-1 to TRBJ2-1, with 9 bases in between that match TRBD2. The DNA sequence is TGTGCCAGCAGTGAAAAAAGTAGCGGGGGCCGCAATGAGCAGTTCTTC. Translated, this gives CASSEKSSGGRNEQFF. The full variable domain, completed from the reference TRBV25-1 and TRBJ2-1 proteins outside the CDR3, reads EADIYQTPRYLVIGTGKKITLECSQTMGHDKMYWYQQDPGMELHLIHYSYGVNSTEKGDLSSESTVSRIRTEHFPLTLESARPSHTSQYLCASSEKSSGGRNEQFFGPGTRLTVL.